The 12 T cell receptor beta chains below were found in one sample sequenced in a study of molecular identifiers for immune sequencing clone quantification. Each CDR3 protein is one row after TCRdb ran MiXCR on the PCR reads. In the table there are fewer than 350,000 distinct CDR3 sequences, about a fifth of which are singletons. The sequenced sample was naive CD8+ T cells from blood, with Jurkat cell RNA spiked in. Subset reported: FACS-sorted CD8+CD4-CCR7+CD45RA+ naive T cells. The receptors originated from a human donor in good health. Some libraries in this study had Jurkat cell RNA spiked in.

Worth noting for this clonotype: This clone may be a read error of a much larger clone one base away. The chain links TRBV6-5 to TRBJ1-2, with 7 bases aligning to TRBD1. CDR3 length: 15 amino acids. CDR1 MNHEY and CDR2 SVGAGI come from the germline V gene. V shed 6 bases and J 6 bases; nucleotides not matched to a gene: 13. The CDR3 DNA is TGTGCCAGCAGACAATCGGACAGGTCCTTCCATGGCTACACCTTC. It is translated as CASRQSDRSFHGYTF.

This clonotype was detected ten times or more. The CDR3 is CASSLAGEGTMNTEAFF. The CDR3 DNA reads TGTGCCAGCAGCTTAGCTGGGGAGGGGACTATGAACACTGAAGCTTTCTTT. The chain couples TRBV7-9 to TRBJ1-1; D is perhaps TRBD1 (5 bases). CDR1 and CDR2 (germline): SEHNR, FQNEAQ (reference sequence). This CDR3 is 17 amino acids long. With 0 bases removed from V and 0 bases from J, the gap between germline ends came to 14 bases.

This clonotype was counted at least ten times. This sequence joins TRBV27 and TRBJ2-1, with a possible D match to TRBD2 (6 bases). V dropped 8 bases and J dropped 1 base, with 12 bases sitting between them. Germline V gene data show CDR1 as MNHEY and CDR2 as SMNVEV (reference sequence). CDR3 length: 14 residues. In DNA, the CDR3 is TGTGCCAGCTATACGACTAGGTCCTACAATGAGCAGTTCTTC. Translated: CASYTTRSYNEQFF.

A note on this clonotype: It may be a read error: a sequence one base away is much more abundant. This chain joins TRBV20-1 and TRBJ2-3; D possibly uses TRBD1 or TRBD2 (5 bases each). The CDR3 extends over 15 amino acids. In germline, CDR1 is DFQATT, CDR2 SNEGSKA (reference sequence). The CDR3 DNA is TGCAGCGCAGAGGGGCTAGTGGAATACACAGATACGCAGTATTTT. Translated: CSAEGLVEYTDTQYF.

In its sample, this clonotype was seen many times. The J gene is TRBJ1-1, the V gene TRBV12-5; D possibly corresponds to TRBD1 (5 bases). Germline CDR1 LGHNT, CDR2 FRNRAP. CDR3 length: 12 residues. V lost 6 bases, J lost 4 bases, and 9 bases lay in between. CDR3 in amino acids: CASGWGGTEAFF. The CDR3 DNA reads TGTGCTAGTGGGTGGGGGGGCACTGAAGCTTTCTTT.

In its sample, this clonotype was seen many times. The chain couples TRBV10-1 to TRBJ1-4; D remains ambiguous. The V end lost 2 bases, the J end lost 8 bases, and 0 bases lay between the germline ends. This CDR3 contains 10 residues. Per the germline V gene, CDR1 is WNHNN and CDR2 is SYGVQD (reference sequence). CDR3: CASSEEKLFF. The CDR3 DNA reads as TGCGCCAGCAGTGAGGAAAAACTGTTTTTT.

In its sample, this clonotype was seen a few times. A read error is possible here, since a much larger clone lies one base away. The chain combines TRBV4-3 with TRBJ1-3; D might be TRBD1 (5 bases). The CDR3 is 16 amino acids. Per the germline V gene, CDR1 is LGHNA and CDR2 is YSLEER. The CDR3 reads CACSQDGMGAGNTIYF. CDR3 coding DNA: TGCGCCTGCAGCCAAGATGGAATGGGGGCTGGAAACACCATATATTTT.

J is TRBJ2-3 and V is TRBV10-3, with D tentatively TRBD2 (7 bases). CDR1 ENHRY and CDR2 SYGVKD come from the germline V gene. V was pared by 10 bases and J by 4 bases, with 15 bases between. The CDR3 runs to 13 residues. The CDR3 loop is CATEGEGPDTQYF. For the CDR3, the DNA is TGTGCCACCGAGGGGGAGGGCCCAGATACGCAGTATTTT.

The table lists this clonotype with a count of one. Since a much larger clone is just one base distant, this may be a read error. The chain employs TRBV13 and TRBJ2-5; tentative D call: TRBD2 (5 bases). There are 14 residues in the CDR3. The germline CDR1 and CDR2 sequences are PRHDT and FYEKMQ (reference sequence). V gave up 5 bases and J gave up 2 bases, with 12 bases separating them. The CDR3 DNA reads TGTGCCAGCAGCCCTGCCGGGATACAAGAGACCCAGTACTTC. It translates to CASSPAGIQETQYF.

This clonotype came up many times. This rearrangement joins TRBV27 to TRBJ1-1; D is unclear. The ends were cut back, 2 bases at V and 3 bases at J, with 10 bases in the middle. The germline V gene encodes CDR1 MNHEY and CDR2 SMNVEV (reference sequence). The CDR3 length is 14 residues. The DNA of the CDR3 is TGTGCCAGCAGTTTACACCTCACAGACACTGAAGCTTTCTTT. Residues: CASSLHLTDTEAFF.

The CDR3 loop reads CASSLVAGDHNEQFF. DNA for the CDR3: TGTGCCAGCAGCTTAGTCGCAGGGGACCACAATGAGCAGTTCTTC. The rearrangement joins TRBV11-2 to TRBJ2-1; perhaps TRBD1 as D (6 bases). Trimming shortened V by 1 base and J by 5 bases, and 12 bases separated the two germline ends. CDR3 length equals 15 residues. Germline lookup yields CDR1 SGHAT and CDR2 FQNNGV.

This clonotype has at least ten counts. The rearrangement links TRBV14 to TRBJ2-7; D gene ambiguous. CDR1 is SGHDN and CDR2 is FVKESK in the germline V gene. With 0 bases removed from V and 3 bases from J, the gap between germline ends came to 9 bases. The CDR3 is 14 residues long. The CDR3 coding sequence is TGTGCCAGCAGCCAAGATCTGGGTAGCTACGAGCAGTACTTC. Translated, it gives CASSQDLGSYEQYF.